This T cell receptor beta chain emerged from a study of CD8 T cells in ankylosing spondylitis. Study-wide results and limits: Within peripheral blood, clones linked to disease were CD8+ and relatively rare. According to the report, clones linked to the disease were significantly enriched in matched synovial fluid samples taken from ankylosing spondylitis patients. Blood of patients with ankylosing spondylitis appeared to be characterized by a TCR beta motif of eight or nine highly homologous variants.

As the method for making TCR beta libraries, quantitative 5'-RACE with molecular barcodes was used. MiXCR, applied by TCRdb to the 5' RACE reads, yields one record per CDR3 protein. The sample lists around 210,000 distinct CDR3 sequences, approximately 7.6% occurring once. This CDR3 is built from 15 residues. V was pared by 0 bases and J by 2 bases, with 5 bases of the junction left unmatched. In germline, CDR1 is SGHRS, CDR2 YFSETQ. This clonotype was counted many times. The antigen is unknown. The sample was blood, either unsorted or a sorted T cell fraction (not recorded which). This chain uses TRBV5-1 with TRBJ2-7; TRBD2 agrees at 7 bases. This receptor was taken from a female donor with ankylosing spondylitis or in good health (not recorded which). The DNA of the CDR3 is TGCGCCAGCAGCTTGGGGGCTAGCGGCACCTACGAGCAGTACTTC. Translated, it gives CASSLGASGTYEQYF.